Listed here are 24 T cell receptor beta chains from one sample, sequenced in a study of circulating CD8 cells and anti-PD-1 response in melanoma (dated by TCRdb to the early 2020s). Using a BD FACSAria II cell sorter, four subsets defined by PD-1 and/or TIGIT were sorted out of live CD3+CD8+TCRalphabeta+ cells. The listed sequencing device is NextSeq 500. The QIAseq Immune Repertoire RNA Library Kit, Human TCR Panel, was used to prepare TCR libraries from approximately 16 ng of total RNA. TCRdb applied fastp at Q25 and MiXCR to the public reads, then kept only in-frame beta chains. A single entry per CDR3 protein holds the most common genes and DNA from its merged rows. The table for this sample lists around 1,700 distinct CDR3 sequences; 9% to 9.5% of them were counted only once. 4.5% to 5.5% of the sample is taken by the ten largest. This specimen consisted of CD8+ T cells from PBMCs, obtained at baseline or after one month of anti-PD-1 therapy (not recorded which). These receptors were collected from a human donor with melanoma.

This clonotype rates as medium-sized. The chain combines TRBV4-3 with TRBJ2-7, with TRBD2 identical over 7 bases. Germline V gene sequence: CDR1 LGHNA, CDR2 YSLEER. This CDR3 spans 15 amino acids. V trimming: 2 bases; J trimming: 3 bases; junction bases outside the gene matches: 7. CDR3 protein: CASSQTSGAIYEQYF. The CDR3 coding sequence is TGCGCCAGCAGCCAAACAAGCGGGGCAATCTACGAGCAGTACTTC.

This clonotype is categorized as medium-sized. This chain joins TRBV7-9 and TRBJ2-7; no clear D. CDR3 length: 12 residues. The germline gives CDR1 SEHNR, CDR2 FQNEAQ (reference sequence). Trimming shortened V by 5 bases and J by 9 bases, and 14 bases separated the two germline ends. CDR3 DNA sequence: TGTGCCAGCAGCCCCCCCGACCCCGGGCAGTACTTC. Residues: CASSPPDPGQYF. Using reference TRBV7-9 and TRBJ2-7 for the parts outside the CDR3, the full variable domain is DTGVSQNPRHKITKRGQNVTFRCDPISEHNRLYWYRQTLGQGPEFLTYFQNEAQLEKSRLLSDRFSAERPKGSFSTLEIQRTEQGDSAMYLCASSPPDPGQYFGPGTRLTVT.

There are a few counts of this clonotype. With a much larger clone just one base away, this may be a read error. V usage is TRBV19 and J usage is TRBJ2-3; a possible D gene is TRBD1 (6 bases). Per germline, CDR1 LNHDA and CDR2 SQIVND (reference sequence). This CDR3 contains 14 residues. The CDR3 here is CASSTIQGTGTQYF. DNA of the CDR3: TGTGCCAGTAGTACGATACAGGGCACAGGTACGCAGTATTTT.

This clonotype was observed a few times. A much larger clone sits a single nucleotide away, making a read error possible. V and J are TRBV2 and TRBJ2-4; the D call may be TRBD1 or TRBD2 (6 bases each). The CDR3 runs to 14 residues. Trimming cost V 3 bases and J 7 bases, with 13 bases left between them. From germline, CDR1 is SNHLY and CDR2 FYNNEI. The CDR3 sequence is CASSDGRGHNIQYF. For the CDR3, the DNA is TGTGCCAGCAGTGACGGCCGGGGGCATAACATTCAGTACTTC.

This clonotype has only a few counts. The chain joins TRBV13 to TRBJ1-1; unclear D gene. The germline gives CDR1 PRHDT, CDR2 FYEKMQ (reference sequence). The CDR3 is 14 residues long. V was clipped by 5 bases and J by 0 bases, with 10 bases between them. The CDR3 nucleotides are TGTGCCAGCAGCCAAACTTCCATGAACACTGAAGCTTTCTTT. Translation gives CASSQTSMNTEAFF.

This clonotype was picked up a small number of times. CDR3 coding DNA: TGTGCCACCCGCATAGGGACAGGGCCGTACGAGCAGTACTTC. It translates to CATRIGTGPYEQYF. The V call is TRBV19, the J call TRBJ2-7, with TRBD1 identical over 9 bases. CDR3 length equals 14 residues. Germline lookup yields CDR1 LNHDA and CDR2 SQIVND (reference sequence). V lost 10 bases to trimming and J lost 4 bases; unmatched junction nucleotides: 11. Full variable domain (remainder filled in from reference TRBV19 and TRBJ2-7): DGGITQSPKYLFRKEGQNVTLSCEQNLNHDAMYWYRQDPGQGLRLIYYSQIVNDFQKGDIAEGYSVSREKKESFPLTVTSAQKNPTAFYLCATRIGTGPYEQYFGPGTRLTVT.

This clonotype is termed large (0.1 to 1%). The chain carries TRBV27 and TRBJ2-7; 8 bases agree with TRBD1. CDR1 and CDR2 from the germline V gene are MNHEY and SMNVEV (reference sequence). CDR3 size: 15 residues. J was trimmed by 2 bases and V by 2 bases; bases with no gene match: 5. CDR3 in amino acids: CASSLQGQAPYEQYF. CDR3 nucleotide sequence: TGTGCCAGCAGTTTACAGGGACAGGCCCCCTACGAGCAGTACTTC.

This clonotype is large in the sample. This sequence joins TRBV9 and TRBJ2-7; D may be TRBD1 or TRBD2 (5 bases each). Trimming left V 4 bases short and J 6 bases short, with 11 bases between. From germline, CDR1 is SGDLS and CDR2 YYNGEE. The CDR3 extends over 12 amino acids. The CDR3 coding sequence is TGTGCCAGCAGCCCTGGGGGATCCGAGCAGTACTTC. Protein sequence: CASSPGGSEQYF.

The J gene is TRBJ2-4, the V gene TRBV19; tentatively, D is TRBD2 (5 bases). This CDR3 is built from 16 residues. CDR1 is LNHDA and CDR2 is SQIVND in the germline V gene (reference sequence). V was clipped by 3 bases and J by 2 bases, with 14 bases between them. Here the CDR3 reads CASSISGAGTKNIQYF. Written as DNA, the CDR3 is TGTGCCAGTAGTATCAGCGGAGCTGGGACCAAAAACATTCAGTACTTC.

The chain is built from TRBV28 and TRBJ2-7; 9 bases map to TRBD1. This CDR3 is built from 14 residues. V was clipped by 7 bases and J by 5 bases; unmatched bases: 9. From germline, CDR1 is MDHEN and CDR2 SYDVKM. In DNA form, the CDR3 reads TGTGCCAGCACTCCCGGGACAGGGATGGACGAGCAGTACTTC. It encodes CASTPGTGMDEQYF.

By its share, this clonotype is medium-sized. V usage is TRBV12-3 or TRBV12-4 and J usage is TRBJ2-1, with 8 bases lining up with TRBD2. This CDR3 has 16 amino acids. The trim removed 4 bases at V and 8 bases at J, leaving 13 bases unmatched. CDR3 sequence (DNA): TGTGCCAGCAGTTGGAGTGAGGGACTAGAAATGGATGAGCAGTTCTTC. Protein sequence: CASSWSEGLEMDEQFF.

By frequency in the sample, this clonotype is medium-sized. The chain couples TRBV7-2 to TRBJ2-4, with no clear D. CDR1 and CDR2 from the germline V gene are SGHTA and FQGNSA. This CDR3 is built from 13 residues. Trimming removed 5 bases at V and 5 bases at J, with 10 bases between. DNA for the CDR3: TGTGCCAGCAGCGCGTCCATGGAAAACATTCAGTACTTC. It specifies CASSASMENIQYF.

This clonotype is deemed medium-sized. V and J are TRBV19 and TRBJ2-7, with D hard to call. The CDR3 extends over 14 amino acids. V shed 3 bases and J shed 4 bases, with 13 bases lying between them. CDR1 and CDR2 (germline): LNHDA, SQIVND (reference sequence). The CDR3: CASSIGSDEYEQYF. In DNA form, the CDR3 reads TGTGCCAGTAGTATTGGAAGCGACGAATACGAGCAGTACTTC. The variable domain in full, completed from reference TRBV19 and TRBJ2-7, reads DGGITQSPKYLFRKEGQNVTLSCEQNLNHDAMYWYRQDPGQGLRLIYYSQIVNDFQKGDIAEGYSVSREKKESFPLTVTSAQKNPTAFYLCASSIGSDEYEQYFGPGTRLTVT.

This clonotype is deemed medium-sized. The rearrangement uses TRBV25-1 and TRBJ1-2; 7 bases match TRBD1. The CDR3 totals 14 residues. V lost 6 bases to trimming and J lost 2 bases; unmatched junction nucleotides: 6. Germline lookup yields CDR1 MGHDK and CDR2 SYGVNS. CDR3 in amino acids: CASSANRGNYGYTF. CDR3 in DNA: TGTGCCAGCAGCGCAAACAGGGGAAACTATGGCTACACCTTC.

The chain is built from TRBV2 and TRBJ1-2, with D unclear. Germline V gene data show CDR1 as SNHLY and CDR2 as FYNNEI. The CDR3 runs 15 residues. V lost 0 bases, J lost 8 bases, and 16 bases lay in between. The CDR3 here is CASSEALFPLGGYTF. CDR3 bases: TGTGCCAGCAGTGAAGCGCTTTTCCCGTTGGGAGGCTACACCTTC.

This clonotype is judged medium-sized (0.01 to 0.1%). The chain carries TRBV27 and TRBJ2-3; 10 positions agree with TRBD2. V lost 7 bases to trimming and J lost 2 bases; unmatched junction nucleotides: 6. Germline CDR1 is MNHEY and CDR2 is SMNVEV (reference sequence). The CDR3 runs 15 residues. This CDR3 reads CASTSSGGNTDTQYF. The CDR3 DNA sequence: TGTGCCAGCACTTCTAGCGGGGGCAACACAGATACGCAGTATTTT.

This clonotype is large (0.1 to 1%) within its sample. The chain joins TRBV6-6 to TRBJ2-1, with 7 bases fitting TRBD1. There are 14 residues in the CDR3. Germline-derived CDR1 and CDR2 are MNHNY and SVGAGI (reference sequence). V lost 6 bases, J lost 9 bases, and 11 bases stayed unmatched. This CDR3 reads CASSGFQTGSEQFF. DNA for the CDR3: TGTGCCAGCAGCGGCTTCCAGACAGGGAGTGAGCAGTTCTTC.

This clonotype is labeled as large. The V gene is TRBV2, the J gene TRBJ2-7; D not resolved. The CDR3 totals 15 residues. V dropped 1 base and J dropped 0 bases, with 10 bases sitting between them. The germline gives CDR1 SNHLY, CDR2 FYNNEI. In DNA form, the CDR3 reads TGTGCCAGCAGTGAAGACGGTGGTTCCTCCTACGAGCAGTACTTC. Its translation is CASSEDGGSSYEQYF.

By sample share, this clonotype is medium-sized. The chain couples TRBV7-6 to TRBJ2-3, with unresolved D. Germline CDR1 SGHVS, CDR2 FNYEAQ. Trimming shortened V by 5 bases and J by 2 bases, and 14 bases separated the two germline ends. The CDR3 has 15 residues. The CDR3 nucleotides are TGTGCCAGCAGCCCCACGGGTGCATCCACAGATACGCAGTATTTT. Amino acids: CASSPTGASTDTQYF.

In its sample, this clonotype ranks as medium-sized. The rearrangement uses TRBV27 and TRBJ1-2; weak D call: TRBD1 (6 bases). Per germline, CDR1 MNHEY and CDR2 SMNVEV (reference sequence). This CDR3 is built from 15 residues. Trimming left V 3 bases short and J 3 bases short, with 14 bases between. The CDR3 coding sequence is TGTGCCAGCAGTTTGGGGCGGGGGGCGGACTATGGCTACACCTTC. Translating it yields CASSLGRGADYGYTF.

Judged by abundance, this clonotype is medium-sized. This chain links TRBV7-3 with TRBJ2-7; 8 nucleotides agree with TRBD1. In germline, CDR1 is SGHTA, CDR2 FQGTGA. The ends lost 2 bases at V and 7 bases at J; junction bases unmatched: 4. The CDR3 spans 13 residues. CDR3 loop: CASSLQGAGEQYF. The CDR3 DNA reads as TGTGCCAGCAGCTTACAGGGGGCTGGTGAGCAGTACTTC.

This clonotype was seen only a few times. The gene calls are TRBV19 and TRBJ2-3; 8 nucleotides agree with TRBD2. The CDR3 sequence is 17 residues long. In germline, CDR1 is LNHDA, CDR2 SQIVND (reference sequence). V lost 5 bases to trimming and J lost 3 bases; unmatched junction nucleotides: 13. The CDR3 DNA reads TGTGCCAGTAGTCTTCCTTTCGGCGGGGGGAAGACAGATACGCAGTATTTT. It encodes CASSLPFGGGKTDTQYF.

This clonotype counts as medium-sized (0.01 to 0.1%). The chain employs TRBV19 and TRBJ2-5, with 7 bases matching TRBD2. CDR1 and CDR2 (germline): LNHDA, SQIVND (reference sequence). V was pared by 1 base and J by 4 bases, with 6 bases of the junction left unmatched. This CDR3 spans 15 amino acids. The CDR3 sequence is CASSIGGGTGETQYF. CDR3 nucleotides: TGTGCCAGTAGTATAGGGGGGGGTACGGGAGAGACCCAGTACTTC.

By share of the sample, this clonotype is medium-sized. This chain connects TRBV27 to TRBJ1-2; tentatively, D is TRBD1 (6 bases). Trimming shortened V by 6 bases and J by 4 bases, and 15 bases separated the two germline ends. The CDR3 length is 14 residues. Germline V CDR1 and CDR2: MNHEY, SMNVEV (reference sequence). The CDR3: CASSEGGQSYGYTF. The CDR3 coding sequence is TGTGCCAGCAGCGAGGGGGGGCAAAGCTATGGCTACACCTTC.